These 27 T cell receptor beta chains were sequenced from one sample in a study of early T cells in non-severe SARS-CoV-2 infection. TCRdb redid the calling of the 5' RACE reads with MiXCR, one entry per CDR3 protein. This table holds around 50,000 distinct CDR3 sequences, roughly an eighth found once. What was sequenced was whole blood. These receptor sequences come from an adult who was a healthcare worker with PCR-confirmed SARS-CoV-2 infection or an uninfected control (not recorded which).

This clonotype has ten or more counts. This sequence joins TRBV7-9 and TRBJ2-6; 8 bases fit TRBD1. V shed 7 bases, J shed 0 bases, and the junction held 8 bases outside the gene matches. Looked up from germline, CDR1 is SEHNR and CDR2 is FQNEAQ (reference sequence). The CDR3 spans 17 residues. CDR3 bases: TGTGCCAGCAATCCGACAGGGGAACTCTCTGGGGCCAACGTCCTGACTTTC. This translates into CASNPTGELSGANVLTF.

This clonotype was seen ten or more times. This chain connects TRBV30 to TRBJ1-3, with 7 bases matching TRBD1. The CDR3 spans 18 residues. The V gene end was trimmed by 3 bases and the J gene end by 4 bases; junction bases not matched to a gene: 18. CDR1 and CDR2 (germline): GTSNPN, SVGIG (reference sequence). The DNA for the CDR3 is TGTGCCTGGAGCGTAGTTCGGGACAGAAACCGTCCGGGAAACACCATATATTTT. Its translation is CAWSVVRDRNRPGNTIYF. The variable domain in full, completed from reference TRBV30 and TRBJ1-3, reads SQTIHQWPATLVQPVGSPLSLECTVEGTSNPNLYWYRQAAGRGLQLLFYSVGIGQISSEVPQNLSASRPQDRQFILSSKKLLLSDSGFYLCAWSVVRDRNRPGNTIYFGEGSWLTVV.

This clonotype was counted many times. The CDR3 region has the DNA TGTGCCAGCAGCTTAAATTACGAGACCCAGTACTTC. Residues: CASSLNYETQYF. The chain uses TRBV7-9 and TRBJ2-5; no clear D gene. The germline V and J ends were trimmed by 2 bases and 5 bases, with 6 bases remaining between them. The CDR3 loop spans 12 amino acids. Germline CDR1 SEHNR, CDR2 FQNEAQ (reference sequence).

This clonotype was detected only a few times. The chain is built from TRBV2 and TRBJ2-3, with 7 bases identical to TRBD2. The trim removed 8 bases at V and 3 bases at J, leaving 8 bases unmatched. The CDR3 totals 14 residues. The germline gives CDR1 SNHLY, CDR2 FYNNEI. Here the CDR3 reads CASLFSGATDTQYF. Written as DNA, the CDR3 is TGTGCCAGCTTGTTCAGCGGGGCTACAGATACGCAGTATTTT. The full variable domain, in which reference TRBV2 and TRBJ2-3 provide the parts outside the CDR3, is EPEVTQTPSHQVTQMGQEVILRCVPISNHLYFYWYRQILGQKVEFLVSFYNNEISEKSEIFDDQFSVERPDGSNFTLKIRSTKLEDSAMYFCASLFSGATDTQYFGPGTRLTVL.

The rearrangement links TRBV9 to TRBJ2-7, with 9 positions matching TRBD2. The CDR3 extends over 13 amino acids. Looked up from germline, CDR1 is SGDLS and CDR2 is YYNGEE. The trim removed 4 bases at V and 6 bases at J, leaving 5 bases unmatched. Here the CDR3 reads CASSSGGRTEQYF. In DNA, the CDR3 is TGTGCCAGCAGCAGCGGGGGGCGTACCGAGCAGTACTTC.

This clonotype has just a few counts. The CDR3 is CASSSYGLAAYQETQYF. The DNA for the CDR3 is TGTGCCAGCAGTTCCTACGGACTAGCGGCCTACCAAGAGACCCAGTACTTC. The chain carries TRBV12-3 or TRBV12-4 and TRBJ2-5, with TRBD2 matching 10 bases. The CDR3 loop spans 17 amino acids. V lost 4 bases and J lost 0; bases outside the gene matches: 8.

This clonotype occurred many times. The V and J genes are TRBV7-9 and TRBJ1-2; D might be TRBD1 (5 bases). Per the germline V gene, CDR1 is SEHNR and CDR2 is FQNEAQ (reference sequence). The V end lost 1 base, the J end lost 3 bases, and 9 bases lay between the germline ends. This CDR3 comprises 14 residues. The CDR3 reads CASSLGTPHYGYTF. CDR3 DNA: TGTGCCAGCAGCTTAGGGACACCTCACTATGGCTACACCTTC.

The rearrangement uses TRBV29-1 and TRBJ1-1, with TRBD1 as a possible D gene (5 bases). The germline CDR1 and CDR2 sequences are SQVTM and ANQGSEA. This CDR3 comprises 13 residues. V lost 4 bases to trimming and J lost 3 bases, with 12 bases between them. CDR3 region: CSVVPRGDTEAFF. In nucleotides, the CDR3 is TGCAGCGTTGTTCCCCGAGGGGACACTGAAGCTTTCTTT. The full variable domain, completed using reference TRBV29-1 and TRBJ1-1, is SAVISQKPSRDICQRGTSLTIQCQVDSQVTMMFWYRQQPGQSLTLIATANQGSEATYESGFVIDKFPISRPNLTFSTLTVSNMSPEDSSIYLCSVVPRGDTEAFFGQGTRLTVV.

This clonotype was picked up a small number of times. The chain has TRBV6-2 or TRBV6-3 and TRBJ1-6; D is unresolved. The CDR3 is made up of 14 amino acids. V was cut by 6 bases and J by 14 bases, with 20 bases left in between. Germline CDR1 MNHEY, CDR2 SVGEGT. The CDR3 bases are TGTGCCAGCAGCCCGGACGGAGGCAAGAGGACCCTCCACTTT. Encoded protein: CASSPDGGKRTLHF.

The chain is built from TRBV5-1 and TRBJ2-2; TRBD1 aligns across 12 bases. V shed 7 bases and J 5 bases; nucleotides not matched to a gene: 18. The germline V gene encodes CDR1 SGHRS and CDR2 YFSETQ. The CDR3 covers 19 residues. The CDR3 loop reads CASSNTGTGGEWWTGELFF. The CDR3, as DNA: TGCGCCAGCTCTAACACCGGGACAGGGGGCGAATGGTGGACCGGGGAGCTGTTTTTT.

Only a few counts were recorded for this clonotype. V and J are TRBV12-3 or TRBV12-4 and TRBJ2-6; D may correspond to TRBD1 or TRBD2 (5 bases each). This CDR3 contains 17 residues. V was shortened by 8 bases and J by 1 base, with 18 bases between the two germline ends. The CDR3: CASGPGTASSGANVLTF. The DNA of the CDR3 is TGTGCCAGCGGGCCCGGGACGGCGAGTTCTGGGGCCAACGTCCTGACTTTC.

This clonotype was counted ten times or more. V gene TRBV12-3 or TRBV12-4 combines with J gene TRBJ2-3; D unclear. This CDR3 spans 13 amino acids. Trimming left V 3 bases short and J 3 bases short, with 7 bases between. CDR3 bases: TGTGCCAGCAGTTTGCTTCGGACAGATACGCAGTATTTT. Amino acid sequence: CASSLLRTDTQYF.

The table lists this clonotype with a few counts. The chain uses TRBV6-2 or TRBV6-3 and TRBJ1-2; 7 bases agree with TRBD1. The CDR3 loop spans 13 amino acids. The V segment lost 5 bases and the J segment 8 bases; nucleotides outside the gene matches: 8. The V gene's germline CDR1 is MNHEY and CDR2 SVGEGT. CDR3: CASSQGQVWGYTF. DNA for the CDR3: TGTGCCAGCAGTCAAGGACAGGTGTGGGGCTACACCTTC.

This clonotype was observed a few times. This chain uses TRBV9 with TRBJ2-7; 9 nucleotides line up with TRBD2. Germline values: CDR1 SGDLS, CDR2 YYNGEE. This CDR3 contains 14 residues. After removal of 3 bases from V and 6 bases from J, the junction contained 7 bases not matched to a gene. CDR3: CASSGSGSVAEQYF. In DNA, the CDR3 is TGTGCCAGCAGCGGTAGCGGGAGCGTCGCCGAGCAGTACTTC.

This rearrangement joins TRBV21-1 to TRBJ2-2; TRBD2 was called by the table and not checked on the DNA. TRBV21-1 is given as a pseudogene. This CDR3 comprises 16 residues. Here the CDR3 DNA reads TGTGCCAGCAGCCCCCGGACTAGCGAGAACACCGGGGAGCTGTTTTTT. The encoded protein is CASSPRTSENTGELFF.

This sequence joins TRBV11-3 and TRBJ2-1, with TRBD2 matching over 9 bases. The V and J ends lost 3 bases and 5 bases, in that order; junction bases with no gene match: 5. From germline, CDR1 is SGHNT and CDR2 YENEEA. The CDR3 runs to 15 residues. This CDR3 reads CASSLKLAGNNEQFF. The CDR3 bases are TGTGCCAGCAGCTTGAAACTAGCGGGTAACAATGAGCAGTTCTTC.

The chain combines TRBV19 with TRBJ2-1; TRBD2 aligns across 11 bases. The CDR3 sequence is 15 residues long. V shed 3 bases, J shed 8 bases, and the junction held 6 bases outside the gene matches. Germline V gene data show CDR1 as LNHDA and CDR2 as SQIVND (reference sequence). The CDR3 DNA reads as TGTGCCAGTAGTATGGTAGCGGGAGGGCCATATGAGCAGTTCTTC. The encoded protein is CASSMVAGGPYEQFF.

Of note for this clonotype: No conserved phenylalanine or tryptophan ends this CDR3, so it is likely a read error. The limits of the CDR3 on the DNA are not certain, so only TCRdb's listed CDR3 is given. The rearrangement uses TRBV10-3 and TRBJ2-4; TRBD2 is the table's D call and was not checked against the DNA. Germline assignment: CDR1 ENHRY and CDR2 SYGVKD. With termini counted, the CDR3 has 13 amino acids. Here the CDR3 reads CAISETASGGLYI.

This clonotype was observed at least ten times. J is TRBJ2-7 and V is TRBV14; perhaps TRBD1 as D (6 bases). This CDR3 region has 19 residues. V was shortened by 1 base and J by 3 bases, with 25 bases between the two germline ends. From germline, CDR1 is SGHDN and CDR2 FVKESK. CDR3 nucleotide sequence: TGTGCCAGCAGCCAAGCCCGGGGTAGGCAAGGGGGTAAATTCTACGAGCAGTACTTC. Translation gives CASSQARGRQGGKFYEQYF.

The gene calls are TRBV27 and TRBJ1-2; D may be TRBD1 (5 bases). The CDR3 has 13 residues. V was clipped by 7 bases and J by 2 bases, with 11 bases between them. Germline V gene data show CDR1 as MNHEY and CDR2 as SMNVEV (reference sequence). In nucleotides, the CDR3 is TGTGCCAGCAAAATGGGACGGAACTATGGCTACACCTTC. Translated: CASKMGRNYGYTF.

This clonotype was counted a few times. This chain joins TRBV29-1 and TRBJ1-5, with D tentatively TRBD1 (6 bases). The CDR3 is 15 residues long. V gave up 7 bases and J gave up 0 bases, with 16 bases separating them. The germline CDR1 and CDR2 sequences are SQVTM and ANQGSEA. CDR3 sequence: CSEGDGTISNQPQHF. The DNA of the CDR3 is TGCAGCGAGGGGGACGGCACGATTAGCAATCAGCCCCAGCATTTT.

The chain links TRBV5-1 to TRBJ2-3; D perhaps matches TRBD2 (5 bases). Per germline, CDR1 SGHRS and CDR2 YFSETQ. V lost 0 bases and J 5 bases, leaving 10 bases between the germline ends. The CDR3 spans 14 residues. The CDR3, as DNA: TGCGCCAGCAGCTTGGATAGCGCCGAAGATACGCAGTATTTT. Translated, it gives CASSLDSAEDTQYF.

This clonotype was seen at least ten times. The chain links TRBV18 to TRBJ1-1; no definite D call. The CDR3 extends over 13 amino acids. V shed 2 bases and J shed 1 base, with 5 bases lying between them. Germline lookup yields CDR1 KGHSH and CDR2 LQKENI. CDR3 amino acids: CASSPGPNTEAFF. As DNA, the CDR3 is TGTGCCAGCTCACCAGGGCCGAACACTGAAGCTTTCTTT. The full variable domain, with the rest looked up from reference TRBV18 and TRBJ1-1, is NAGVMQNPRHLVRRRGQEARLRCSPMKGHSHVYWYRQLPEEGLKFMVYLQKENIIDESGMPKERFSAEFPKEGPSILRIQQVVRGDSAAYFCASSPGPNTEAFFGQGTRLTVV.

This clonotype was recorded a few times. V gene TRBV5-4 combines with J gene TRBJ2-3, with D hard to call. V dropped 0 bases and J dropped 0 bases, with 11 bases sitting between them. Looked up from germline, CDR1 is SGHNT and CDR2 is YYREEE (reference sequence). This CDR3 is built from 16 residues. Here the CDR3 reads CASSLATVPSTDTQYF. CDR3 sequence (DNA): TGTGCCAGCAGCTTGGCCACGGTCCCTAGCACAGATACGCAGTATTTT.

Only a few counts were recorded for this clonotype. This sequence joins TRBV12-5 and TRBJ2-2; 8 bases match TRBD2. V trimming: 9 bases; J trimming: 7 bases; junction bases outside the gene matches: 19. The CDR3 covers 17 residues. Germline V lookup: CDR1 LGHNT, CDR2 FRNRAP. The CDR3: CASAPPESGREDGELFF. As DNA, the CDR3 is TGTGCTAGCGCACCCCCTGAGAGCGGGAGAGAAGACGGGGAGCTGTTTTTT.

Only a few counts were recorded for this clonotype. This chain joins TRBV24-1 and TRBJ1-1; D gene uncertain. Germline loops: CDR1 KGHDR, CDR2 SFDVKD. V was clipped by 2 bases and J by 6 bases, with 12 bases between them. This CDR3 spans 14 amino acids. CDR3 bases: TGTGCCACCAGTGATTCCCGCGGGATAGCTGAAGCTTTCTTT. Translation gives CATSDSRGIAEAFF.

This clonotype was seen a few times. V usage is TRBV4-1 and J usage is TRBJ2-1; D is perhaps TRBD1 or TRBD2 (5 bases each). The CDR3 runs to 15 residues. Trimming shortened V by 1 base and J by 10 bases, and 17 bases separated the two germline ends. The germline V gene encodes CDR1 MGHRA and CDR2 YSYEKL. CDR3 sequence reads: CASSQGDAGWGEQFF. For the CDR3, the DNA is TGCGCCAGCAGCCAAGGTGACGCTGGTTGGGGGGAGCAGTTCTTC.